A single sample is the source of the 5 T cell receptor beta chains below, sequenced in a study of blood T cell repertoires in COVID-19. Profiling relied on immunoSEQ multiplex PCR, and the TCRdb table lists in-frame clones only, not all of them. This table holds 250,000 to 300,000 clones, roughly 89% found once. Material: peripheral blood. These receptors came from a woman in her 30s with active or convalescent COVID-19.

The rearrangement joins TRBV4-2 to TRBJ2-5; TRBD2 agrees at 13 bases. Unmatched junction bases numbered 7, after V lost 4 bases and J lost 5 bases. The CDR3 sequence is 16 residues long. CDR1 is LGHNA and CDR2 is YNFKEQ in the germline V gene. The CDR3 DNA reads as TGTGCCAGCAGCCCCAGAGGACTAGCGGGGGATGAGACCCAGTACTTC. Protein sequence: CASSPRGLAGDETQYF.

V usage is TRBV30 and J usage is TRBJ2-1; D is possibly TRBD1 (6 bases). The CDR3 loop spans 12 amino acids. Germline V lookup: CDR1 GTSNPN, CDR2 SVGIG (reference sequence). The germline V and J ends were trimmed by 3 bases and 8 bases, with 11 bases remaining between them. Here the CDR3 reads CAWRGAVDEQFF. CDR3 DNA sequence: TGTGCCTGGAGGGGGGCGGTCGATGAGCAGTTCTTC. The variable domain in full, with the rest retrieved from reference TRBV30 and TRBJ2-1, is SQTIHQWPATLVQPVGSPLSLECTVEGTSNPNLYWYRQAAGRGLQLLFYSVGIGQISSEVPQNLSASRPQDRQFILSSKKLLLSDSGFYLCAWRGAVDEQFFGPGTRLTVL.

V is TRBV2 and J is TRBJ1-1; perhaps TRBD1 as D (5 bases). Trimming removed 7 bases from V and 1 base from J, with 10 bases in between. Germline lookup yields CDR1 SNHLY and CDR2 FYNNEI. This CDR3 region has 13 residues. The CDR3 here is CASMQGRNTEAFF. The CDR3 DNA reads as TGTGCCAGCATGCAGGGTAGGAACACTGAAGCTTTCTTT.

The gene calls are TRBV28 and TRBJ1-6; TRBD1 agrees at 9 bases. V dropped 7 bases and J dropped 3; count of bases not matched to a gene: 7. Germline CDR1 is MDHEN and CDR2 is SYDVKM. The length of the CDR3 is 16 residues. Here the CDR3 reads CASTWTGDRYNSPLHF. The CDR3 bases are TGTGCCAGCACCTGGACAGGGGACCGCTATAATTCACCCCTCCACTTT.

The chain employs TRBV9 and TRBJ2-3; 8 positions match TRBD2. The V segment lost 0 bases and the J segment 2 bases; nucleotides outside the gene matches: 2. The CDR3 totals 15 residues. Per germline, CDR1 SGDLS and CDR2 YYNGEE. DNA of the CDR3: TGTGCCAGCAGCGTAGGGCGGGGGGCCACAGATACGCAGTATTTT. Its translation is CASSVGRGATDTQYF.